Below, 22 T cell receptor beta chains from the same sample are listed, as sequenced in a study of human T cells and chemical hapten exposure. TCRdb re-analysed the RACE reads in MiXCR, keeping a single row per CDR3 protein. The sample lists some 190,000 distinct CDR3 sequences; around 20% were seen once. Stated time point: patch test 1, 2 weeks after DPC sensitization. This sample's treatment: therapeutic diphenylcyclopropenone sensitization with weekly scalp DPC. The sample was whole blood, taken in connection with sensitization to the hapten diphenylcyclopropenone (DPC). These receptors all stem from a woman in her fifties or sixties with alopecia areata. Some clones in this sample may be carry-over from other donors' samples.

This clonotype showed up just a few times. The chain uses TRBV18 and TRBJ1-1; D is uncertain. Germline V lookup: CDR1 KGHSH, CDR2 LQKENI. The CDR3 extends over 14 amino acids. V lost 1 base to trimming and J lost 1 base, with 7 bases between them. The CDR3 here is CASSPQGRNTEAFF. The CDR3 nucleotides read TGTGCCAGCTCACCACAGGGAAGGAACACTGAAGCTTTCTTT.

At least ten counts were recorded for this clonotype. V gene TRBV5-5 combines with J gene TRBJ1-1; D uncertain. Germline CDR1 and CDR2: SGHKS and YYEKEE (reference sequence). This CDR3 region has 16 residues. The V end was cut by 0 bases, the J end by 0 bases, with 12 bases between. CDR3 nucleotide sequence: TGTGCCAGCAGCTTGGGACCGACGCAATTGAACACTGAAGCTTTCTTT. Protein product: CASSLGPTQLNTEAFF.

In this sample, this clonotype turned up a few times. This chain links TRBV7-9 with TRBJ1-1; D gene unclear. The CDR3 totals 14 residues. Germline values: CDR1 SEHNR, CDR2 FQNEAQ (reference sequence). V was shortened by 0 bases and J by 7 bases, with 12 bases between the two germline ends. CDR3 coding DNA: TGTGCCAGCAGCTTAGCCGGCAGCTACCTTGAAGCTTTCTTT. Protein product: CASSLAGSYLEAFF.

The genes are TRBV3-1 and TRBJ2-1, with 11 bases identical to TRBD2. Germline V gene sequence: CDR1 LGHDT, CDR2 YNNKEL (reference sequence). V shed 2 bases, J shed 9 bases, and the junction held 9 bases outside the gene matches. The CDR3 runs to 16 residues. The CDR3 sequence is CASSQIAGGKAGEQFF. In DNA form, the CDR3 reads TGTGCCAGCAGCCAAATAGCGGGAGGGAAGGCGGGTGAGCAGTTCTTC.

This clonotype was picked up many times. The CDR3: CACSGLAEYSYEQYF. CDR3 coding DNA: TGTGCCTGTTCAGGACTAGCGGAATACTCCTACGAGCAGTACTTC. The chain is built from TRBV6-1 and TRBJ2-7; TRBD2 agrees at 10 bases. CDR3 length: 15 residues. CDR1 MNHNS and CDR2 SASEGT come from the germline V gene. V gave up 11 bases and J gave up 0 bases; unmatched junction bases: 10.

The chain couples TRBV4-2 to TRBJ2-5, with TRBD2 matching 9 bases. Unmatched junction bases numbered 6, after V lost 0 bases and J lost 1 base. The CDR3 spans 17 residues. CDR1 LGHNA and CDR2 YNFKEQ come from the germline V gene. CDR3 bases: TGTGCCAGCAGCCAAGAACCCCAAGCGGGAGGCCAAGAGACCCAGTACTTC. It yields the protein CASSQEPQAGGQETQYF.

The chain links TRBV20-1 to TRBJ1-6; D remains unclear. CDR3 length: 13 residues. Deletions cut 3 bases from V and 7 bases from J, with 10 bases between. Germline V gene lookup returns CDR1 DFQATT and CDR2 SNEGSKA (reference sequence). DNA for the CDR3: TGCAGTGCTAGTGGTGGGGTCAATTCACCCCTCCACTTT. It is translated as CSASGGVNSPLHF.

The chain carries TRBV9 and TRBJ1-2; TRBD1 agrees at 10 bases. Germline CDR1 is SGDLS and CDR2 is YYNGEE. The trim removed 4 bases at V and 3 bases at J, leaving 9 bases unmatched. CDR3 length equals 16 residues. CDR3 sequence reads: CASSPRDRGMDYGYTF. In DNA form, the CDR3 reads TGTGCCAGCAGCCCACGGGACAGGGGTATGGACTATGGCTACACCTTC. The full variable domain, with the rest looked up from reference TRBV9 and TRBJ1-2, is DSGVTQTPKHLITATGQRVTLRCSPRSGDLSVYWYQQSLDQGLQFLIQYYNGEERAKGNILERFSAQQFPDLHSELNLSSLELGDSALYFCASSPRDRGMDYGYTFGSGTRLTVV.

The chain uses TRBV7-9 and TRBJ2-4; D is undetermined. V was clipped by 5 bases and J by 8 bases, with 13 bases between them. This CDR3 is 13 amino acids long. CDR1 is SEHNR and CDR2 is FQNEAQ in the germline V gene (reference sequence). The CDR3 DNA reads TGTGCCAGCAGCCTGGATAGTCTGGACATTCAGTACTTC. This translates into CASSLDSLDIQYF.

The CDR3, as DNA: TGTGCCAGCAGCTACAGCGGAGGCTCCTACAATGAGCAGTTCTTC. It is translated as CASSYSGGSYNEQFF. V usage is TRBV7-9 and J usage is TRBJ2-1, with TRBD2 as a possible D gene (5 bases). Germline CDR1 SEHNR, CDR2 FQNEAQ (reference sequence). The CDR3 runs 15 residues. Trimming shortened V by 4 bases and J by 0 bases, and 10 bases separated the two germline ends.

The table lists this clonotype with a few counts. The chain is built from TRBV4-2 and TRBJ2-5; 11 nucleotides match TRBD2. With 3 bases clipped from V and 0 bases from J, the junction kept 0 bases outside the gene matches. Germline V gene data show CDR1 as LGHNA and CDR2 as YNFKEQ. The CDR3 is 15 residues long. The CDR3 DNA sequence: TGTGCCAGCAGCCAGACTAGCGGGAACCAAGAGACCCAGTACTTC. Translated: CASSQTSGNQETQYF.

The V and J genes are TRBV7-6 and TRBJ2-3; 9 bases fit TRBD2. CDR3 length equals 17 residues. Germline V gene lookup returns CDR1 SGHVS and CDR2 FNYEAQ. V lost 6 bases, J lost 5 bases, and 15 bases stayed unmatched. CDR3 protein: CASRSGKAGGPGDTQYF. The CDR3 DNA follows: TGTGCCAGCAGGTCCGGCAAGGCGGGAGGGCCTGGAGATACGCAGTATTTT.

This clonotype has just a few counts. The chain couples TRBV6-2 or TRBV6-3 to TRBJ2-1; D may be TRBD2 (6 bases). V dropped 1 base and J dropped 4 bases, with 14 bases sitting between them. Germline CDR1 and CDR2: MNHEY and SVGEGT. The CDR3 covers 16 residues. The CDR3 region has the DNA TGTGCCAGCAGTTACTGGTCACTGACTAGTTACAATGAGCAGTTCTTC. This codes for CASSYWSLTSYNEQFF.

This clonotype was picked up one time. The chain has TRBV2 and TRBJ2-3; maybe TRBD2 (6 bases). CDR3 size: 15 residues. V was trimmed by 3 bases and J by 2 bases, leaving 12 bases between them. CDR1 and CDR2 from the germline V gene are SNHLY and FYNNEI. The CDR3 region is CASSDRSGITDTQYF. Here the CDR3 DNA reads TGTGCCAGCAGTGACCGTAGCGGAATCACAGATACGCAGTATTTT.

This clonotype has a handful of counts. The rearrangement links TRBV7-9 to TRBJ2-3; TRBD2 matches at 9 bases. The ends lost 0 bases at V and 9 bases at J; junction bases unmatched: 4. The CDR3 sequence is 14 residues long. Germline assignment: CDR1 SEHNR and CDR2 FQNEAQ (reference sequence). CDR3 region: CASSLANSGSTQYF. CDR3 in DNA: TGTGCCAGCAGCTTAGCGAATAGCGGGAGCACGCAGTATTTT.

The CDR3 reads CAWSVRDISNQPQHF. The CDR3 DNA is TGTGCCTGGAGTGTCCGGGACATTAGCAATCAGCCCCAGCATTTT. This chain joins TRBV30 and TRBJ1-5, with a tentative D call TRBD1 (6 bases). CDR1 and CDR2 from the germline V gene are GTSNPN and SVGIG (reference sequence). Deletions cut 0 bases from V and 0 bases from J, with 9 bases between. CDR3 length: 15 residues.

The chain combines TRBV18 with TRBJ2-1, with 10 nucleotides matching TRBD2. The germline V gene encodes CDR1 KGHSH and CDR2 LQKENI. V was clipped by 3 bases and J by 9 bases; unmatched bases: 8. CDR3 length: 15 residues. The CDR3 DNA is TGTGCCAGCTCACCCCTGGGACTAGCGACTGGTGAGCAGTTCTTC. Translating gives CASSPLGLATGEQFF.

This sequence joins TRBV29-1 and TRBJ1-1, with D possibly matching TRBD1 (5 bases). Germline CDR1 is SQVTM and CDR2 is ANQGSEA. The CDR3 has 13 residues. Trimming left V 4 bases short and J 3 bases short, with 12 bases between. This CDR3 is CSVAGGLDTEAFF. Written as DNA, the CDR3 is TGCAGCGTTGCGGGGGGTCTCGACACTGAAGCTTTCTTT.

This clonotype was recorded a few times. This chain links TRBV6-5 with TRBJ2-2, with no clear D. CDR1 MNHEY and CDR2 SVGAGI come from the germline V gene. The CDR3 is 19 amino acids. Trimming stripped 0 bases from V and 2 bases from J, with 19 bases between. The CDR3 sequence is CASSYSIWSSAVNTGELFF. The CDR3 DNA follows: TGTGCCAGCAGTTACTCGATTTGGTCGTCGGCGGTTAACACCGGGGAGCTGTTTTTT.

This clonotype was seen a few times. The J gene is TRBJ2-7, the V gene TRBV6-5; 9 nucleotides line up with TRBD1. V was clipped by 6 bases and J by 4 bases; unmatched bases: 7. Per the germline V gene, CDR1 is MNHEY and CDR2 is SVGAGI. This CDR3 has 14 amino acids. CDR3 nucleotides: TGTGCCAGCAGGTCCGGGACAGGGTCTTACGAGCAGTACTTC. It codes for CASRSGTGSYEQYF.

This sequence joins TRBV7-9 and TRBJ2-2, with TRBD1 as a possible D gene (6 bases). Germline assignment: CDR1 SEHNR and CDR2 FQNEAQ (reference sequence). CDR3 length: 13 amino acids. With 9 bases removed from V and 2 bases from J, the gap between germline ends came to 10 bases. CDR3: CARVQGNTGELFF. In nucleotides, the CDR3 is TGTGCCAGGGTACAGGGCAACACCGGGGAGCTGTTTTTT.

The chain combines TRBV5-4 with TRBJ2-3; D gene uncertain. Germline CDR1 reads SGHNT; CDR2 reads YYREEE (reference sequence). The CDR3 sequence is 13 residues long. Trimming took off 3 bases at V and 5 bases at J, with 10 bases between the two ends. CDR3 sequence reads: CASSSGNGDTQYF. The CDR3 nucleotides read TGTGCCAGCAGCTCAGGCAATGGAGATACGCAGTATTTT.